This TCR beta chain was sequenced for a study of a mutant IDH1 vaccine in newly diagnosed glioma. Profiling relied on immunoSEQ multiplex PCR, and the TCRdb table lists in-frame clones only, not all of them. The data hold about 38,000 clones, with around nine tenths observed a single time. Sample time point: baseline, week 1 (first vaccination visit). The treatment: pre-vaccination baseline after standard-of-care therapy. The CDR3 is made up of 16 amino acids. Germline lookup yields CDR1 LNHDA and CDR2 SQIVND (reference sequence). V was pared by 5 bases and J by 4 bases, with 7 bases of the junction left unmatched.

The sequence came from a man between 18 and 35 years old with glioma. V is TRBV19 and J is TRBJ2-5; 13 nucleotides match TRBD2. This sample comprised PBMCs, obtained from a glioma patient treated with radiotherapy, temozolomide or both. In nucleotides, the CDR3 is TGTGCCAGTAGTCGGACTAGCGGGAGTGTTCTAGAGACCCAGTACTTC. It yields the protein CASSRTSGSVLETQYF. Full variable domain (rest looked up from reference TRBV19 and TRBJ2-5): DGGITQSPKYLFRKEGQNVTLSCEQNLNHDAMYWYRQDPGQGLRLIYYSQIVNDFQKGDIAEGYSVSREKKESFPLTVTSAQKNPTAFYLCASSRTSGSVLETQYFGPGTRLLVL.